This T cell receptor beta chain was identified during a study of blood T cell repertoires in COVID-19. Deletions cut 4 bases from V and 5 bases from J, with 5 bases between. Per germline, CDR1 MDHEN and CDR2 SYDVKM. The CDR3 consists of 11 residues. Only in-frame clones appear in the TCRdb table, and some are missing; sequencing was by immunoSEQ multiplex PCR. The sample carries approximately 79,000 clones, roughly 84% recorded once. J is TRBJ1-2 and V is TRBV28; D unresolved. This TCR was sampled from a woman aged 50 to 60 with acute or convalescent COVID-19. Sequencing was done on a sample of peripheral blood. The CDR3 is CASSSGYGYTF. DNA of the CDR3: TGTGCCAGCAGTTCGGGGTATGGCTACACCTTC.